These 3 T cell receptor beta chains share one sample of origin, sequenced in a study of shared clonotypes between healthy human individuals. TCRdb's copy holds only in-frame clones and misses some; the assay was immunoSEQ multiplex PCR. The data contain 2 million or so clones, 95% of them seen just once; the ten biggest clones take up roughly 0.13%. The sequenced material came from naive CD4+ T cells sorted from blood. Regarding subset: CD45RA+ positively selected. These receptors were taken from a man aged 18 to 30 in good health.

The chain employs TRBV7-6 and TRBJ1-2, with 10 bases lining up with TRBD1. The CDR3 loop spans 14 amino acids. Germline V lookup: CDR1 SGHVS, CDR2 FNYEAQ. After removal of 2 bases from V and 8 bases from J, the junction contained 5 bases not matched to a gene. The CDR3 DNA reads TGTGCCAGCAGCTTACGCGGACAGGGGGAAGGCTACACCTTC. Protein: CASSLRGQGEGYTF.

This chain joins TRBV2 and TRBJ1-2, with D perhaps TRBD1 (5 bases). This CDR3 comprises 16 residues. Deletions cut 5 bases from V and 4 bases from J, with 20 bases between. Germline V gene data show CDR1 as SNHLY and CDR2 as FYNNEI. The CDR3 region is CASSRGQGQSLYGYTF. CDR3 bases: TGTGCCAGCAGTCGGGGCCAAGGACAATCTCTCTATGGCTACACCTTC.

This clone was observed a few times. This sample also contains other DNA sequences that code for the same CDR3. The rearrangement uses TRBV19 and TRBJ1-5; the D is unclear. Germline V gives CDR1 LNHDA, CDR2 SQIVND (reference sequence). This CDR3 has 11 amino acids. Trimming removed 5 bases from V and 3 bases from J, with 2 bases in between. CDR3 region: CASSSNQPQHF. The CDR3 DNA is TGTGCCAGTAGTTCCAATCAGCCCCAGCATTTT.